The present TCR beta chain was sequenced within a study of T cell responses to AZD1222 COVID-19 vaccine. Repertoires were generated with immunoSEQ multiplex PCR, while TCRdb's copy carries only in-frame clones and drops some. The sample holds 150,000 to 200,000 clones, 85% to 95% seen once. CDR1 and CDR2 (germline): LGHDT, YNNKEL (reference sequence). Trimming cost V 0 bases and J 10 bases, with 18 bases left between them. This CDR3 has 15 amino acids. The receptor comes from an adult in good health. The rearrangement uses TRBV3-1 (or the pseudogene TRBV3-2) and TRBJ1-1; maybe TRBD1 (5 bases). The specimen comprised peripheral blood, sampled on day 0 of AZD1222 vaccination. CDR3 nucleotide sequence: TGTGCCAGCAGCCAAGACCGGGGCGGCAGGGTTTCAGCTTTCTTT. As protein: CASSQDRGGRVSAFF.